This T cell receptor beta chain was observed in a study of cytomegalovirus exposure and HLA in healthy donors. Study-level background: Membership in the Caucasian-associated ancestry cluster was found for around 81% of approximately 430 genotyped donors.

V lost 6 bases and J lost 6; bases outside the gene matches: 8. The CDR3 contains 15 residues. Germline V CDR1 and CDR2: MNHEY, SVGAGI. With respect to this clone: The antigen is not known.

PCR was performed using 60 Vbeta and 13 Jbeta primers. Libraries were prepared by immunoSEQ multiplex PCR; TCRdb keeps only in-frame clonotypes and omits some of them. The sample gives 120,000 or so clones, under 85% of which show up once; roughly 9% is in the top ten. General study points: In an earlier analysis, productive rearrangement rates for most beta V segments clustered near 87% or 30%. Reports indicate that TCR beta sequences accurately predicted the HLA-A and HLA-B alleles of most subjects. Sequence variants that were highly shared formed a cluster that was likely a sequencing artifact.

The gene calls are TRBV6-5 and TRBJ1-5; 10 nucleotides line up with TRBD1. The TCR was taken from a woman between 45 and 65 years old in good health and CMV-seropositive. Sequenced input: PBMCs. The CDR3 region is CASSPDRGDRQPQHF. CDR3 bases: TGTGCCAGCAGCCCGGACAGGGGGGATCGTCAGCCCCAGCATTTT.